Presented here are 10 T cell receptor beta chains from one specimen sequenced in a study of blood T cell repertoires in COVID-19. The table came from immunoSEQ multiplex PCR; TCRdb's copy has only in-frame clones and leaves some out. The profile covers 250,000 to 400,000 clones, with roughly 85% appearing a single time and about 2% taken by the ten largest. Sequencing used PBMCs or T cells enriched from blood (not recorded which). These receptor sequences come from a woman aged 25 to 39 who had been exposed to COVID-19.

The rearrangement uses TRBV2 and TRBJ2-6, with a tentative D call TRBD1 (5 bases). CDR3 length: 14 amino acids. CDR1 and CDR2 (germline): SNHLY, FYNNEI. Trimming took 6 bases from V and 1 from J, leaving 7 bases between them. CDR3 sequence reads: CASRSGSGANVLTF. CDR3 nucleotides: TGTGCCAGCAGATCAGGGTCTGGGGCCAACGTCCTGACTTTC.

This clone was counted once. This chain connects TRBV25-1 to TRBJ2-2, with a possible D match to TRBD1 (5 bases). This CDR3 is 16 amino acids long. V lost 4 bases and J lost 7, with 19 bases in between. Germline lookup yields CDR1 MGHDK and CDR2 SYGVNS. DNA for the CDR3: TGTGCCAGCAGTGGGGCCGGGTCAGGGCCTCTCGGGGAGCTGTTTTTT. Translating gives CASSGAGSGPLGELFF. Combining the CDR3 with reference TRBV25-1 and TRBJ2-2 gives the whole variable domain EADIYQTPRYLVIGTGKKITLECSQTMGHDKMYWYQQDPGMELHLIHYSYGVNSTEKGDLSSESTVSRIRTEHFPLTLESARPSHTSQYLCASSGAGSGPLGELFFGEGSRLTVL.

There are a few counts of this clone. The V call is TRBV30, the J call TRBJ2-3; TRBD1 agrees at 7 bases. Germline CDR1 reads GTSNPN; CDR2 reads SVGIG (reference sequence). This CDR3 spans 14 amino acids. Trimming at V came to 3 bases and at J to 1 base, leaving 4 bases not matched to a gene. CDR3 amino acids: CAWSIDRGTDTQYF. CDR3 nucleotide sequence: TGTGCCTGGAGCATTGACAGGGGCACAGATACGCAGTATTTT. The whole variable domain, filled in from reference TRBV30 and TRBJ2-3, reads SQTIHQWPATLVQPVGSPLSLECTVEGTSNPNLYWYRQAAGRGLQLLFYSVGIGQISSEVPQNLSASRPQDRQFILSSKKLLLSDSGFYLCAWSIDRGTDTQYFGPGTRLTVL.

The chain links TRBV28 to TRBJ2-4; 8 nucleotides match TRBD2. V gave up 7 bases and J gave up 7 bases; unmatched junction bases: 12. The germline V gene has CDR1 MDHEN and CDR2 SYDVKM. CDR3 length: 15 residues. The CDR3 sequence is CASIYRGGDRNIQYF. CDR3 sequence (DNA): TGTGCCAGCATTTACCGGGGGGGAGATCGGAACATTCAGTACTTC.

This clone has only a few counts. Other nucleotide sequences from this sample produce the same CDR3. The V call is TRBV4-2, the J call TRBJ2-7; 12 nucleotides match TRBD2. V lost 1 base to trimming and J lost 2 bases; unmatched junction nucleotides: 0. Germline-derived CDR1 and CDR2 are LGHNA and YNFKEQ. The length of the CDR3 is 15 residues. The CDR3 loop reads CASSQGTSGTYEQYF. The CDR3 bases are TGTGCCAGCAGCCAAGGGACTAGCGGGACCTACGAGCAGTACTTC.

V gene TRBV5-1 combines with J gene TRBJ2-7; the D gene is possibly TRBD1 (7 bases). The CDR3 totals 15 residues. Trimming removed 1 base from V and 4 bases from J, with 15 bases in between. In germline, CDR1 is SGHRS, CDR2 YFSETQ. The CDR3 loop reads CASSLYAGGRYEQYF. The DNA for the CDR3 is TGCGCCAGCAGCTTGTACGCAGGGGGGAGGTACGAGCAGTACTTC.

V is TRBV28 and J is TRBJ2-7; 13 nucleotides agree with TRBD2. This CDR3 spans 14 amino acids. J was trimmed by 3 bases and V by 6 bases; bases with no gene match: 2. Germline values: CDR1 MDHEN, CDR2 SYDVKM. The CDR3 spells CASRLAGGHYEQYF. Written as DNA, the CDR3 is TGTGCCAGCAGACTAGCGGGGGGGCACTACGAGCAGTACTTC.

The chain uses TRBV30 and TRBJ2-7; D gene unclear. Germline V gene sequence: CDR1 GTSNPN, CDR2 SVGIG (reference sequence). This CDR3 contains 14 residues. V shed 1 base and J shed 1 base, with 11 bases lying between them. The CDR3 bases are TGTGCCTGGAGTGCACCCGGTACGTCCTACGAGCAGTACTTC. It codes for CAWSAPGTSYEQYF.

The V call is TRBV7-2, the J call TRBJ2-7; 8 bases are a match to TRBD2. The CDR3 length is 14 residues. The V segment lost 6 bases and the J segment 3 bases; nucleotides outside the gene matches: 7. The V gene's germline CDR1 is SGHTA and CDR2 FQGNSA. The CDR3 spells CASSVGRAGYEQYF. As DNA, the CDR3 is TGTGCCAGCAGTGTCGGGAGGGCGGGCTACGAGCAGTACTTC.

This rearrangement joins TRBV30 to TRBJ2-5, with 11 bases lining up with TRBD2. CDR3 length: 15 amino acids. The V gene's germline CDR1 is GTSNPN and CDR2 SVGIG (reference sequence). V dropped 5 bases and J dropped 5; count of bases not matched to a gene: 10. The CDR3 loop reads CAWSASGRPGETQYF. In DNA form, the CDR3 reads TGTGCCTGGTCTGCTAGCGGGAGGCCCGGGGAGACCCAGTACTTC. Using reference TRBV30 and TRBJ2-5 for the parts outside the CDR3, the full variable domain is SQTIHQWPATLVQPVGSPLSLECTVEGTSNPNLYWYRQAAGRGLQLLFYSVGIGQISSEVPQNLSASRPQDRQFILSSKKLLLSDSGFYLCAWSASGRPGETQYFGPGTRLLVL.